One and the same sample provided the 12 T cell receptor beta chains below, sequenced in a study of T cells in Graves' hyperthyroidism and ophthalmopathy (dated by TCRdb to about 2019). Library creation used multiplex PCR. These reads were obtained on an Illumina HiSeq 2000. TCR beta CDR3 regions were amplified from RNA transcripts. A first-round RT-PCR of the TCR CDR3 used the HTBI primer set with the Qiagen OneStep RT-PCR kit. The public reads were reprocessed in TCRdb via fastp at Q25 and MiXCR, keeping in-frame beta chains. Rows with one shared CDR3 protein collapse into an entry with the most common genes and DNA. The sample profile shows some 620,000 distinct CDR3 sequences; under 20% of them were found once. The biggest ten clones account for around 3.9% of the sample. Specimen: blood. All receptors derive from a woman aged 25 to 39 with Graves' hyperthyroidism.

The chain links TRBV12-3 or TRBV12-4 to TRBJ1-1; TRBD1 aligns across 7 bases. Losses at the gene ends were 8 bases for V and 1 base for J; bases not matched to a gene: 10. There are 15 residues in the CDR3. CDR3 nucleotides: TGTGCCAGCGGTTCCAGGACAGGACCGAACACTGAAGCTTTCTTT. Translated: CASGSRTGPNTEAFF.

This clonotype has a count of ten or more. V usage is TRBV28 and J usage is TRBJ1-1, with D unclear. Trimming left V 2 bases short and J 2 bases short, with 15 bases between. Germline CDR1 reads MDHEN; CDR2 reads SYDVKM. The length of the CDR3 is 16 residues. The CDR3 DNA reads as TGTGCCAGCAGTTTAGGTTCGAGGCCAGACAACACTGAAGCTTTCTTT. It encodes CASSLGSRPDNTEAFF. Full variable domain (outside the CDR3, taken from reference TRBV28 and TRBJ1-1): DVKVTQSSRYLVKRTGEKVFLECVQDMDHENMFWYRQDPGLGLRLIYFSYDVKMKEKGDIPEGYSVSREKKERFSLILESASTNQTSMYLCASSLGSRPDNTEAFFGQGTRLTVV.

A note on this clonotype: A much larger clone lies one base from this, so it may be a read error. This chain links TRBV7-2 with TRBJ2-7, with 9 bases identical to TRBD2. The tail of the sequence fits TRBJ2-1 better, so the J call may be wrong. CDR1 SGHTA and CDR2 FQGNSA come from the germline V gene. The CDR3 totals 15 residues. CDR3 DNA: TGTGCCAGCAGCTTTCCTAGCGGGACCTCCTACGAGCAGTTCTTC. Translation: CASSFPSGTSYEQFF.

This clonotype was seen ten or more times. This rearrangement joins TRBV6-1 to TRBJ2-1; 7 bases fit TRBD2. Germline V CDR1 and CDR2: MNHNS, SASEGT. V shed 5 bases, J shed 4 bases, and the junction held 8 bases outside the gene matches. This CDR3 comprises 15 residues. CDR3 amino acids: CASSSLQAGYNEQFF. The CDR3 DNA sequence: TGTGCCAGCAGTTCCCTACAAGCGGGATACAATGAGCAGTTCTTC.

This clonotype was counted only a few times. The chain combines TRBV7-9 with TRBJ2-1, with D uncertain. V lost 4 bases and J 9 bases, leaving 10 bases between the germline ends. The CDR3 extends over 12 amino acids. Per germline, CDR1 SEHNR and CDR2 FQNEAQ (reference sequence). DNA of the CDR3: TGTGCCAGCAGCTCCTTACCATTTGAGCAGTTCTTC. Amino acid sequence: CASSSLPFEQFF.

This clonotype appeared a few times. The rearrangement uses TRBV7-2 and TRBJ1-2, with 9 bases lining up with TRBD1. The CDR3 extends over 13 amino acids. CDR1 SGHTA and CDR2 FQGNSA come from the germline V gene. The trim removed 5 bases at V and 8 bases at J, leaving 6 bases unmatched. The CDR3 DNA is TGTGCCAGCAGCAAGACAGGGGGGAGCGGCTACACCTTC. Translating gives CASSKTGGSGYTF.

This clonotype was observed at least ten times. V gene TRBV18 combines with J gene TRBJ2-7; 9 bases align to TRBD1. The CDR3 sequence is 15 residues long. V lost 4 bases and J lost 5; bases outside the gene matches: 9. Germline loops: CDR1 KGHSH, CDR2 LQKENI. The CDR3 nucleotides read TGTGCCAGCTCACAGAGCCGGGACAGGGAGAACGAGCAGTACTTC. It codes for CASSQSRDRENEQYF. Together with reference TRBV18 and TRBJ2-7, the CDR3 gives the full variable domain: NAGVMQNPRHLVRRRGQEARLRCSPMKGHSHVYWYRQLPEEGLKFMVYLQKENIIDESGMPKERFSAEFPKEGPSILRIQQVVRGDSAAYFCASSQSRDRENEQYFGPGTRLTVT.

There are many counts of this clonotype. The gene calls are TRBV28 and TRBJ2-1, with 7 bases lining up with TRBD1. The CDR3 is 17 residues long. The V gene end was trimmed by 4 bases and the J gene end by 2 bases; junction bases not matched to a gene: 11. Germline assignment: CDR1 MDHEN and CDR2 SYDVKM. In DNA form, the CDR3 reads TGTGCCAGCAGTTCGCAAGCCTCGACAGGGACCTACAATGAGCAGTTCTTC. It yields the protein CASSSQASTGTYNEQFF.

This rearrangement joins TRBV29-1 to TRBJ1-1; D is unresolved. The CDR3 has 14 amino acids. V was cut by 2 bases and J by 2 bases, with 12 bases left in between. The germline V gene has CDR1 SQVTM and CDR2 ANQGSEA. For the CDR3, the DNA is TGCAGCGTTGAAACTAGGCTGCGAAACACTGAAGCTTTCTTT. The encoded protein is CSVETRLRNTEAFF.

Many counts were recorded for this clonotype. The rearrangement joins TRBV2 to TRBJ2-3; D gene uncertain. The CDR3 contains 15 residues. Germline CDR1 is SNHLY and CDR2 is FYNNEI. Trimming shortened V by 2 bases and J by 2 bases, and 11 bases separated the two germline ends. The CDR3 bases are TGTGCCAGCAGTGAACAGAACTGGACCACAGATACGCAGTATTTT. It yields the protein CASSEQNWTTDTQYF.

The sample holds many counts of this clonotype. The V call is TRBV6-2 or TRBV6-3, the J call TRBJ1-1, with 7 bases lining up with TRBD1. CDR3 length equals 14 residues. The J segment lost 7 bases and the V segment lost 2 bases, leaving 7 bases of the junction unmatched. The germline V gene encodes CDR1 MNHEY and CDR2 SVGEGT. In nucleotides, the CDR3 is TGTGCCAGCAGTTACCCAAACACAGGGGATGAAGCTTTCTTT. Translating gives CASSYPNTGDEAFF.

This clonotype has a single count. The chain joins TRBV13 to TRBJ2-6; tentatively, D is TRBD1 (5 bases). V gave up 6 bases and J gave up 2 bases, with 14 bases separating them. The CDR3 has 16 amino acids. CDR1 is PRHDT and CDR2 is FYEKMQ in the germline V gene (reference sequence). The CDR3: CASRPTGATGANVLTF. The CDR3 nucleotides are TGTGCCAGCAGGCCTACAGGAGCCACTGGGGCCAACGTCCTGACTTTC.